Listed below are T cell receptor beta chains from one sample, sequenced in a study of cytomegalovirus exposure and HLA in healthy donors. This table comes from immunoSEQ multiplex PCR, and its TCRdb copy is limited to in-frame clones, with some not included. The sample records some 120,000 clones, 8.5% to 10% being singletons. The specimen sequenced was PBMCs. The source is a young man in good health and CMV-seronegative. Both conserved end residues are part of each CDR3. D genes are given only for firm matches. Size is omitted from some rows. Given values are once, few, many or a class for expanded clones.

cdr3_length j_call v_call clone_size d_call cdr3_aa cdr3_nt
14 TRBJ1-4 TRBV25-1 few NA CASHPTGIPRKLFF TGTGCCAGCCATCCGACCGGGATCCCCCGAAAACTGTTTTTT
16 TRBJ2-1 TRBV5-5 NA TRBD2 CASSLFERGDYNEQFF TGTGCCAGCAGCTTATTCGAGCGGGGGGACTACAATGAGCAGTTCTTC
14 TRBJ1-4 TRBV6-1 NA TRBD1 CASSPRTGGEKLFF TGTGCCAGCAGTCCTCGGACAGGGGGCGAAAAGCTGTTTTTT
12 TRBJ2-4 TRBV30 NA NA CAWSVQEQFQYF TGTGCCTGGAGTGTACAGGAACAGTTTCAGTACTTC
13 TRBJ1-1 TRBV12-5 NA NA CASFGRGGTEAFF TGTGCTAGTTTTGGACGGGGGGGAACTGAAGCTTTCTTT
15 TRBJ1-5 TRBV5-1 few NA CASSLNGQGGMPQHF TGCGCCAGCAGCTTGAATGGGCAGGGTGGGATGCCCCAGCATTTT
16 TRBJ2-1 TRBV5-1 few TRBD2 CASRITSGLTYNEQFF TGCGCCAGCAGGATTACTAGCGGGCTTACCTACAATGAGCAGTTCTTC
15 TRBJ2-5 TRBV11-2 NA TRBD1 CASSSKTGLQETQYF TGTGCCAGCAGCTCGAAGACAGGGTTACAAGAGACCCAGTACTTC
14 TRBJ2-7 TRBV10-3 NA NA CAISELWATYEQYF TGTGCCATCAGTGAGTTGTGGGCCACCTACGAGCAGTACTTC
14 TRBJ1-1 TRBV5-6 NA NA CASSLAERGLRAFF TGTGCCAGCAGCTTGGCCGAGCGGGGGCTCCGGGCTTTCTTT
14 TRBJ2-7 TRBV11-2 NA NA CASSLGRDSYEQYF TGTGCCAGCAGCTTGGGGCGAGATTCCTACGAGCAGTACTTC
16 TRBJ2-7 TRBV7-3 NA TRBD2 CASSRTGLAGDYEQYF TGTGCCAGCAGCCGAACGGGACTAGCGGGGGACTACGAGCAGTACTTC
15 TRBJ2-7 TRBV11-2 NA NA CASSSSQGTTYEQYF TGTGCCAGCAGCTCCTCCCAGGGAACTACCTACGAGCAGTACTTC
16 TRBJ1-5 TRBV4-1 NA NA CASSQDRTFSNQPQHF TGCGCCAGCAGCCAAGACCGGACATTCAGCAATCAGCCCCAGCATTTT
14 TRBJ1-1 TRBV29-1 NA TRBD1 CSVGGGQGSTEAFF TGCAGCGTTGGCGGGGGACAGGGAAGCACTGAAGCTTTCTTT
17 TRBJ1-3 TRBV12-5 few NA CASGFCGRGPSGNTIYF TGTGCTAGTGGTTTCTGTGGAAGGGGCCCCTCTGGAAACACCATATATTTT
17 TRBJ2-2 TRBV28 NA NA CASSLLQLQANTGELFF TGTGCCAGCAGTTTATTACAGTTACAGGCGAACACCGGGGAGCTGTTTTTT
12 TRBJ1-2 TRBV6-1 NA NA CASTPNVGGYTF TGTGCCAGCACTCCGAACGTCGGGGGCTACACCTTC
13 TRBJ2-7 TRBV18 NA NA CASSRDTLGEQYF TGTGCCAGCTCACGGGACACTCTAGGCGAGCAGTACTTC
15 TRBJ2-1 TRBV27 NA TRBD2 CASSFGLANYNEQFF TGTGCCAGCAGTTTCGGACTAGCTAATTACAATGAGCAGTTCTTC
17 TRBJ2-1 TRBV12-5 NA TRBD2 CASGRFPSGGVSNEQFF TGTGCTAGTGGTCGATTTCCTAGCGGGGGAGTCTCCAATGAGCAGTTCTTC
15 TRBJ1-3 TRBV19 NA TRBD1 CASSLDREGGNTIYF TGTGCCAGTAGTCTGGACAGGGAGGGTGGAAACACCATATATTTT
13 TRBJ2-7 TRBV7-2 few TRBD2 CASSPTGTSEQYF TGTGCCAGCAGCCCTACCGGGACTAGCGAGCAGTACTTC
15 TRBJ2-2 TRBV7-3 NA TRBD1 CASSLRDRVTGELFF TGTGCCAGCAGCTTAAGGGACAGGGTCACCGGGGAGCTGTTTTTT
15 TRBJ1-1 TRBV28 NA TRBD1 CASSPGQNWITEAFF TGTGCCAGCAGTCCGGGACAGAATTGGATCACTGAAGCTTTCTTT
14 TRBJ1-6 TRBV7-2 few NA CASSARVPNSPLHF TGTGCCAGCAGCGCCAGGGTTCCGAATTCACCCCTCCACTTT
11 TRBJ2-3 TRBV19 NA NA CATRGGDTQYF TGTGCTACGAGGGGAGGCGATACGCAGTATTTT
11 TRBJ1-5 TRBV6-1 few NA CASKGDQPQHF TGTGCCAGCAAAGGGGATCAGCCCCAGCATTTT
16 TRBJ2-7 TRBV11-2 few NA CASTATSSPISYEQYF TGTGCCAGCACCGCGACTAGTTCTCCAATTTCCTACGAGCAGTACTTC
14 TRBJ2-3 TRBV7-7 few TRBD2 CASSREGLADTQYF TGTGCTAGCAGCCGGGAGGGGTTGGCAGATACGCAGTATTTT
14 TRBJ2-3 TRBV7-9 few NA CASSLATQADTQYF TGTGCCAGCAGCTTAGCAACGCAGGCAGATACGCAGTATTTT
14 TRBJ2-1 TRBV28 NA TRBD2 CASSPAGGGNEQFF TGTGCCAGCAGCCCAGCCGGGGGGGGCAATGAGCAGTTCTTC
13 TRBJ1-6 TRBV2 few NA CASLNSYNSPLHF TGTGCCAGCCTAAACTCCTATAATTCACCCCTCCACTTT
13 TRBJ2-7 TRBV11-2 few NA CASSFDGNYEQYF TGTGCCAGCAGCTTCGACGGGAACTACGAGCAGTACTTC
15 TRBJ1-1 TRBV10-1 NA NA CASRPSRAENTEAFF TGCGCCAGCAGGCCTTCGAGGGCGGAGAACACTGAAGCTTTCTTT
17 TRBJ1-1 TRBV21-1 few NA CASSKGSQGARSTEAFF TGTGCCAGCAGCAAAGGGAGCCAGGGGGCGCGTAGCACTGAAGCTTTCTTT
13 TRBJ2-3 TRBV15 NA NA CATSSSWGEDQYF TGTGCCACCAGCAGCTCTTGGGGGGAAGACCAGTATTTT
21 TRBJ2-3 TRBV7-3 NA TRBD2 CASSPRGLAGGDRGRTDTQYF TGTGCCAGCAGTCCCAGGGGACTAGCGGGAGGGGACCGAGGGAGGACAGATACGCAGTATTTT
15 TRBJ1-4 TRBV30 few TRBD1 CAWSDTGGLVEKLFF TGTGCCTGGAGTGACACAGGGGGCCTAGTGGAAAAACTGTTTTTT
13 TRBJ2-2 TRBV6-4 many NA CASSDADTGELFF TGTGCCAGCAGTGACGCGGACACCGGGGAGCTGTTTTTT
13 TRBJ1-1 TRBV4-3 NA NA CASSQGEETRAFF TGCGCCAGCAGCCAAGGAGAGGAAACACGAGCTTTCTTT
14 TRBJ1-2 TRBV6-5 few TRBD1 CASSYTGANYGYTF TGTGCCAGCAGTTACACAGGGGCAAACTATGGCTACACCTTC
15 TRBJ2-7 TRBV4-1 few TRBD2 CASSQEPSGRYEQYF TGCGCCAGCAGCCAAGAACCTAGCGGGAGGTACGAGCAGTACTTC
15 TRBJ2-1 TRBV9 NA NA CASTRAPFSYNEQFF TGTGCCAGCACGAGGGCCCCCTTCTCCTACAATGAGCAGTTCTTC
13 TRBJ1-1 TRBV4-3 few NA CASSQDRGTEAFF TGCGCCAGCAGCCAAGATAGGGGCACTGAAGCTTTCTTT
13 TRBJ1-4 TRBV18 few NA CASQMSVNEKLFF TGTGCCAGCCAAATGTCGGTGAATGAAAAACTGTTTTTT
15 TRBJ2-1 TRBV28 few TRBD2 CASIGSGRARFEQFF TGTGCCAGCATCGGTAGCGGGAGGGCCCGATTTGAGCAGTTCTTC
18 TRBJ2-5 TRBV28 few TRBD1 CASSQNPRTGGGRETQYF TGTGCCAGCAGTCAGAACCCAAGGACAGGGGGTGGGCGAGAGACCCAGTACTTC
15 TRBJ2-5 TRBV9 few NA CASSAGPYRGETQYF TGTGCCAGCAGCGCCGGCCCCTATAGGGGTGAGACCCAGTACTTC
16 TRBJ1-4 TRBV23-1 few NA CASSQRTGCINEKLFF TGCGCCAGCAGTCAACGAACAGGGTGTATTAACGAAAAACTGTTTTTT